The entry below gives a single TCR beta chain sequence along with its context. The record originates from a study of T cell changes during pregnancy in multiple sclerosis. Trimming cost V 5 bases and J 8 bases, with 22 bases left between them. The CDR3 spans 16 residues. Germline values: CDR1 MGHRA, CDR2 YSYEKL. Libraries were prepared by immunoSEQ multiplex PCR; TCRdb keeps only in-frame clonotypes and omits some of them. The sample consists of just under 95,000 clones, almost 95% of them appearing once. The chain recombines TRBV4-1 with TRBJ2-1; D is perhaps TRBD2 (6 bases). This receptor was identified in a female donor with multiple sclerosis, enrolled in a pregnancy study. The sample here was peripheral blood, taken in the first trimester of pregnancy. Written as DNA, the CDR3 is TGCGCCAGCAGCTCGACCGGGACTGCCGTAAGACATGAGCAGTTCTTC. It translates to CASSSTGTAVRHEQFF.